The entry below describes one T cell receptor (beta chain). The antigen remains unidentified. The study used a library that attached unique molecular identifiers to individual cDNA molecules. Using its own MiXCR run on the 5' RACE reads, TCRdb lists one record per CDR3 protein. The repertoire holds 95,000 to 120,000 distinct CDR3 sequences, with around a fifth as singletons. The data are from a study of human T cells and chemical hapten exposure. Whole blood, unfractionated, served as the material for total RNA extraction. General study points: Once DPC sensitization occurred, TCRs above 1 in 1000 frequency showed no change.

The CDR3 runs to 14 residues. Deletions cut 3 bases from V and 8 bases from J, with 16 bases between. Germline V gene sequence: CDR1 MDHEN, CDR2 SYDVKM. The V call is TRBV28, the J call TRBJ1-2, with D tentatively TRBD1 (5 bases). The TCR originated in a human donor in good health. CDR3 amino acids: CASSLAGRPYGYTF. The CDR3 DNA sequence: TGTGCCAGCAGTTTGGCAGGGAGGCCGTACGGCTACACCTTC.